Each of the 28 T cell receptor beta chains below was sequenced from the same sample in a study of T cell repertoires in cytomegalovirus infection. One entry per CDR3 protein, called by TCRdb with MiXCR from the reads. The sample lists about 210,000 distinct CDR3 sequences, roughly 6.5% occurring once. Material: PBMCs. All receptors derive from a human donor in good health (CMV status not recorded). Some clones in this sample may be carry-over from other donors' samples.

This clonotype was found many times. V is TRBV3-1 and J is TRBJ2-1; D is possibly TRBD1 (5 bases). Trimming shortened V by 1 base and J by 8 bases, and 15 bases separated the two germline ends. The CDR3 extends over 15 amino acids. The germline gives CDR1 LGHDT, CDR2 YNNKEL (reference sequence). The CDR3 DNA reads TGTGCCAGCAGCCAAGTAGAGTCAGGGTTGGATGAGCAGTTCTTC. It yields the protein CASSQVESGLDEQFF.

In its sample, this clonotype was seen many times. The V call is TRBV27, the J call TRBJ1-2; 9 positions match TRBD1. J was trimmed by 3 bases and V by 5 bases; bases with no gene match: 7. The CDR3 has 15 residues. Germline lookup yields CDR1 MNHEY and CDR2 SMNVEV (reference sequence). The CDR3 loop is CASSTGQGNDYGYTF. The DNA for the CDR3 is TGTGCCAGCAGTACGGGACAGGGTAACGACTATGGCTACACCTTC.

This clonotype was detected many times. This rearrangement joins TRBV2 to TRBJ1-5; 10 bases match TRBD1. Losses at the gene ends were 7 bases for V and 0 bases for J; bases not matched to a gene: 9. Germline CDR1 SNHLY, CDR2 FYNNEI. The CDR3 contains 17 residues. CDR3 protein: CASTPGQGFNSNQPQHF. The CDR3 nucleotides read TGTGCCAGCACTCCGGGACAGGGGTTTAATAGCAATCAGCCCCAGCATTTT.

This clonotype was detected many times. The CDR3 loop reads CASSVGLNYEQYF. CDR3 coding DNA: TGTGCCAGCAGCGTAGGACTGAACTACGAGCAGTACTTC. The chain carries TRBV9 and TRBJ2-7; D ambiguous. Germline-derived CDR1 and CDR2 are SGDLS and YYNGEE. V lost 0 bases and J lost 3, with 7 bases in between. The CDR3 has 13 amino acids.

This clonotype came up many times. The chain couples TRBV28 to TRBJ1-5; 8 bases fit TRBD1. V was pared by 0 bases and J by 2 bases, with 3 bases of the junction left unmatched. Germline V gene data show CDR1 as MDHEN and CDR2 as SYDVKM. This CDR3 contains 16 residues. The CDR3 sequence is CASSLWQGAGNQPQHF. Written as DNA, the CDR3 is TGTGCCAGCAGTTTATGGCAGGGGGCTGGCAATCAGCCCCAGCATTTT.

This clonotype showed up many times. The CDR3 here is CASSQDNPGLDYTGELFF. Written as DNA, the CDR3 is TGCGCCAGCAGCCAAGATAACCCGGGACTCGATTACACCGGGGAGCTGTTTTTT. This chain connects TRBV4-3 to TRBJ2-2; TRBD2 is a possible D gene (6 bases). The CDR3 length is 18 residues. Trimming cost V 0 bases and J 3 bases, with 17 bases left between them. In germline, CDR1 is LGHNA, CDR2 YSLEER.

The J gene is TRBJ2-3, the V gene TRBV20-1, with D perhaps being TRBD1 or TRBD2 (7 bases each). CDR1 DFQATT and CDR2 SNEGSKA come from the germline V gene (reference sequence). This CDR3 region has 15 residues. V gave up 5 bases and J gave up 2 bases, with 17 bases separating them. CDR3 region: CSAQGGQGATDTQYF. CDR3 nucleotides: TGCAGTGCTCAGGGGGGGCAAGGGGCCACAGATACGCAGTATTTT.

This clonotype was recorded at least ten times. The chain joins TRBV7-2 to TRBJ1-1; D uncertain. The CDR3 contains 13 residues. Germline CDR1 and CDR2: SGHTA and FQGNSA. The V gene lost 2 bases and the J gene lost 0 bases, with 4 bases spanning the gap. DNA of the CDR3: TGTGCCAGCAGCTTACAGATGAACACTGAAGCTTTCTTT. The encoded protein is CASSLQMNTEAFF.

There are many counts of this clonotype. The chain combines TRBV7-9 with TRBJ1-1; D gene uncertain. Looked up from germline, CDR1 is SEHNR and CDR2 is FQNEAQ (reference sequence). Trimming removed 0 bases at V and 9 bases at J, with 11 bases between. This CDR3 comprises 13 residues. CDR3 nucleotides: TGTGCCAGCAGCTTAGCGTACACACAGAAAGCTTTCTTT. Translating gives CASSLAYTQKAFF.

This clonotype was observed at least ten times. The V and J genes are TRBV7-2 and TRBJ1-1, with no clear D. Germline CDR1 reads SGHTA; CDR2 reads FQGNSA. There are 15 residues in the CDR3. The V and J ends lost 5 bases and 3 bases respectively, with 16 bases between them. Here the CDR3 DNA reads TGTGCCAGCAGCCCCCGGGTGTGGGCGGACACTGAAGCTTTCTTT. It specifies CASSPRVWADTEAFF.

In this sample, this clonotype turned up many times. The chain carries TRBV6-5 and TRBJ2-3; TRBD2 agrees at 7 bases. Germline V gene lookup returns CDR1 MNHEY and CDR2 SVGAGI. V shed 2 bases, J shed 3 bases, and the junction held 5 bases outside the gene matches. The CDR3 is 15 amino acids. CDR3 residues: CASSYGGGSTDTQYF. The CDR3 nucleotides read TGTGCCAGCAGTTACGGGGGAGGGTCGACAGATACGCAGTATTTT.

The sample holds many counts of this clonotype. CDR3 coding DNA: TGTGCCAGCGGCCGGGACAGGGTGCTCCTTAATGAAAAACTGTTTTTT. The encoded protein is CASGRDRVLLNEKLFF. The chain combines TRBV2 with TRBJ1-4, with 9 bases lining up with TRBD1. Germline V gene sequence: CDR1 SNHLY, CDR2 FYNNEI. This CDR3 contains 16 residues. Unmatched junction bases numbered 11, after V lost 8 bases and J lost 4 bases.

This clonotype was seen at least ten times. V is TRBV7-2 and J is TRBJ2-7; 7 bases are a match to TRBD1. Germline V gene lookup returns CDR1 SGHTA and CDR2 FQGNSA. The CDR3 extends over 14 amino acids. Germline trimming cut 2 bases from V and 3 bases from J; bases unmatched to any gene: 4. The CDR3 reads CASSLQQGNYEQYF. The CDR3 bases are TGTGCCAGCAGCTTACAACAGGGGAACTACGAGCAGTACTTC.

This clonotype occurred a few times. The chain recombines TRBV12-3 or TRBV12-4 with TRBJ1-1; no clear D gene. The V end was cut by 7 bases, the J end by 0 bases, with 6 bases between. This CDR3 spans 12 amino acids. As DNA, the CDR3 is TGTGCCAGCAAGATCATGAACACTGAAGCTTTCTTT. Translating it yields CASKIMNTEAFF.

There are many counts of this clonotype. The chain employs TRBV6-5 and TRBJ1-4; 8 nucleotides agree with TRBD1. V lost 0 bases, J lost 8 bases, and 2 bases stayed unmatched. In germline, CDR1 is MNHEY, CDR2 SVGAGI. The CDR3 sequence is 14 residues long. In nucleotides, the CDR3 is TGTGCCAGCAGTTACTCGACAGGGGTGGAAAAACTGTTTTTT. Translation gives CASSYSTGVEKLFF.

The V and J genes are TRBV30 and TRBJ1-5, with D tentatively TRBD1 (5 bases). Germline V gene lookup returns CDR1 GTSNPN and CDR2 SVGIG (reference sequence). Between the trimmed V and J ends, which lost 2 bases and 1 base, there was a span of 12 bases. The CDR3 runs 15 residues. The CDR3 is CAWSRWDSSNQPQHF. The CDR3 DNA is TGTGCCTGGAGTCGGTGGGACTCGAGCAATCAGCCCCAGCATTTT.

This clonotype has ten or more counts. V is TRBV7-2 and J is TRBJ1-6; a weak D match, TRBD1 (6 bases). The germline gives CDR1 SGHTA, CDR2 FQGNSA. V was clipped by 5 bases and J by 0 bases, with 26 bases between them. The CDR3 totals 21 residues. The CDR3 region is CASSPEFEDSRSSSYNSPLHF. The DNA for the CDR3 is TGTGCCAGCAGCCCTGAGTTCGAGGACAGTAGATCTAGCTCCTATAATTCACCCCTCCACTTT.

The sample holds many counts of this clonotype. The chain recombines TRBV6-2 or TRBV6-3 with TRBJ2-7, with unresolved D. CDR1 MNHEY and CDR2 SVGEGT come from the germline V gene. Trimming removed 1 base at V and 3 bases at J, with 7 bases between. The length of the CDR3 is 13 residues. CDR3 residues: CASSYYGYYEQYF. The CDR3 bases are TGTGCCAGCAGTTACTACGGATACTACGAGCAGTACTTC.

The table lists this clonotype with many counts. The chain has TRBV20-1 and TRBJ2-1; tentative D call: TRBD2 (6 bases). CDR1 and CDR2 from the germline V gene are DFQATT and SNEGSKA (reference sequence). V was pared by 0 bases and J by 9 bases, with 12 bases between. This CDR3 has 13 amino acids. The CDR3 DNA follows: TGCAGTGCTAGAGATCGATGGACTACTGAGCAGTTCTTC. Its translation is CSARDRWTTEQFF.

The sample holds many counts of this clonotype. The chain joins TRBV28 to TRBJ1-2; maybe TRBD1 (6 bases). With 6 bases removed from V and 6 bases from J, the gap between germline ends came to 14 bases. CDR3 length equals 13 residues. Germline V gene lookup returns CDR1 MDHEN and CDR2 SYDVKM. CDR3: CASSFSRGDGYTF. CDR3 DNA sequence: TGTGCCAGCAGCTTCTCCAGGGGAGATGGCTACACCTTC.

This clonotype was recorded many times. The gene calls are TRBV20-1 and TRBJ2-3, with D possibly being TRBD1 or TRBD2 (5 bases each). This CDR3 is 14 amino acids long. V was shortened by 6 bases and J by 2 bases, with 15 bases between the two germline ends. Germline V lookup: CDR1 DFQATT, CDR2 SNEGSKA (reference sequence). CDR3 amino acids: CSAPEAGNTDTQYF. CDR3 DNA: TGCAGTGCCCCGGAGGCAGGGAACACAGATACGCAGTATTTT.

This clonotype was seen repeatedly, ten times or more. The chain couples TRBV6-2 or TRBV6-3 to TRBJ2-1; 9 bases are shared with TRBD2. This CDR3 contains 15 residues. With V trimmed by 4 bases and J by 6 bases, 7 bases remained unmatched. Germline values: CDR1 MNHEY, CDR2 SVGEGT. The CDR3 loop is CASSSGLAGINEQFF. The CDR3, as DNA: TGTGCCAGCAGTTCGGGGCTAGCGGGGATCAATGAGCAGTTCTTC.

This clonotype was seen repeatedly, ten times or more. The chain links TRBV5-6 to TRBJ2-5; tentatively, D is TRBD2 (7 bases). The CDR3 totals 17 residues. Looked up from germline, CDR1 is SGHDT and CDR2 is YYEEEE. The germline V and J ends were trimmed by 1 base and 4 bases, with 20 bases remaining between them. The CDR3 loop is CASSLLTGYERGETQYF. CDR3 nucleotides: TGTGCCAGCAGCTTGCTGACAGGCTATGAGCGGGGAGAGACCCAGTACTTC.

The sample holds a few counts of this clonotype. An end of the junction does not agree with germline; a read error may underlie this. The rearrangement links TRBV7-9 to TRBJ2-7; 11 positions agree with TRBD1. CDR3 length: 13 amino acids. Germline loops: CDR1 SEHNR, CDR2 FQNEAQ (reference sequence). The CDR3 protein is CASSTRTGGALCF. The DNA of the CDR3 is TGTGCCAGCAGCACCCGGACAGGGGGCGCTTTGTGTTTC.

At least ten counts were recorded for this clonotype. This sequence joins TRBV6-2 or TRBV6-3 and TRBJ2-1; 10 positions agree with TRBD2. Germline V lookup: CDR1 MNHEY, CDR2 SVGEGT. V was clipped by 0 bases and J by 4 bases; unmatched bases: 3. This CDR3 is 16 amino acids long. The CDR3 protein is CASSYSYSGGYNEQFF. The DNA for the CDR3 is TGTGCCAGCAGTTACTCATATAGCGGGGGGTACAATGAGCAGTTCTTC.

In this sample, this clonotype turned up many times. This CDR3 reads CASSQSPGNTIYF. CDR3 sequence (DNA): TGCGCCAGCAGCCAGTCGCCTGGAAACACCATATATTTT. This rearrangement joins TRBV4-3 to TRBJ1-3; D not resolved. V was trimmed by 3 bases and J by 2 bases, leaving 5 bases between them. This CDR3 contains 13 residues. CDR1 and CDR2 from the germline V gene are LGHNA and YSLEER.

Many counts were recorded for this clonotype. This chain uses TRBV7-2 with TRBJ2-7, with 11 nucleotides matching TRBD1. The length of the CDR3 is 15 residues. V was pared by 6 bases and J by 4 bases, with 8 bases of the junction left unmatched. CDR1 and CDR2 from the germline V gene are SGHTA and FQGNSA. CDR3 amino acids: CASSQDRGRIYEQYF. Written as DNA, the CDR3 is TGTGCCAGCAGTCAGGACAGGGGGCGAATTTACGAGCAGTACTTC.

This clonotype was observed at least ten times. The genes are TRBV11-3 and TRBJ1-2, with D maybe TRBD1 (5 bases). This CDR3 has 12 residues. Trimming shortened V by 3 bases and J by 7 bases, and 9 bases separated the two germline ends. The germline gives CDR1 SGHNT, CDR2 YENEEA. DNA of the CDR3: TGTGCCAGCAGCTTCGGGGGATCTGGCTACACCTTC. Residues: CASSFGGSGYTF.